The clone carrying this T cell receptor (beta chain) was counted ten times or more. What it binds is not known. Trimming stripped 6 bases from V and 3 bases from J, with 7 bases between. This CDR3 contains 11 residues. Per the germline V gene, CDR1 is SQVTM and CDR2 is ANQGSEA. This sample was taken from a study of T cells in Graves' hyperthyroidism and ophthalmopathy. As for the study in general: The initial diagnosis was the point when peripheral blood was collected, ahead of any treatment.

The study, taken as a whole, reports: Blood shared most expanded thyroid clonotypes above 0.001.

RNA transcripts served as the template for amplifying TCR beta CDR3 regions. First-round RT-PCR of the TCR CDR3 relied on the HTBI primer set. TCRdb called the multiplex PCR reads again in MiXCR, with one record for every CDR3 protein. The sample includes under 750,000 distinct CDR3 sequences, 18% seen only once; the top ten take over 15%. Pregnant or lactating patients were excluded, as were those with uncontrolled infection or other autoimmune disease. The source of the PBMCs was about 10 ml of fresh peripheral blood. Specimen: blood. The chain employs TRBV29-1 and TRBJ2-3; possibly TRBD2 for D (6 bases). This clonotype was obtained from a woman in her forties or fifties with Graves' hyperthyroidism that later progressed to Graves' ophthalmopathy. CDR3: CSVRETDTQYF. CDR3 bases: TGCAGCGTCCGGGAGACAGATACGCAGTATTTT.